One and the same sample provided the 21 T cell receptor beta chains below, sequenced in a study of shared clonotypes between healthy human individuals. Sequencing was performed with immunoSEQ multiplex PCR; in TCRdb, only in-frame clones are kept and a portion is missing. Altogether about 590,000 clones are present, just under 97% being singletons, with the ten largest covering roughly 0.1%. CD45RO-negative, CCR7-selected cells formed the naive CD8 fraction, which excluded terminally differentiated effector memory CD45RA+ cells. Sequencing was done on a sample of naive CD8+ T cells sorted from blood. These receptor sequences come from a woman younger than 45 in good health.

The chain combines TRBV9 with TRBJ2-1, with a tentative D call TRBD2 (5 bases). The ends were cut back, 0 bases at V and 4 bases at J, with 14 bases in the middle. Germline lookup yields CDR1 SGDLS and CDR2 YYNGEE. The CDR3 consists of 16 residues. CDR3: CASSVDGESRYNEQFF. CDR3 coding DNA: TGTGCCAGCAGCGTAGATGGGGAGTCTAGATACAATGAGCAGTTCTTC.

This sequence joins TRBV5-5 and TRBJ1-5, with 10 bases aligning to TRBD1. The J segment lost 5 bases and the V segment lost 2 bases, leaving 1 base of the junction unmatched. Germline V gene sequence: CDR1 SGHKS, CDR2 YYEKEE (reference sequence). The CDR3 consists of 14 residues. CDR3 region: CASSLGQGDQPQHF. The DNA of the CDR3 is TGTGCCAGCAGCTTAGGACAGGGGGATCAGCCCCAGCATTTT. Supplemented by reference TRBV5-5 and TRBJ1-5, the full variable domain reads DAGVTQSPTHLIKTRGQQVTLRCSPISGHKSVSWYQQVLGQGPQFIFQYYEKEERGRGNFPDRFSARQFPNYSSELNVNALLLGDSALYLCASSLGQGDQPQHFGDGTRLSIL.

The CDR3 DNA follows: TGTGCCAGCAGCCAAGAATCGGCAGTCAGCTCCTATAATTCACCCCTCCACTTT. Residues: CASSQESAVSSYNSPLHF. The genes are TRBV14 and TRBJ1-6, with D uncertain. CDR1 SGHDN and CDR2 FVKESK come from the germline V gene. The CDR3 is 18 amino acids. Trimming stripped 0 bases from V and 0 bases from J, with 12 bases between.

The V call is TRBV30, the J call TRBJ1-3, with 7 positions matching TRBD1. CDR1 and CDR2 (germline): GTSNPN, SVGIG (reference sequence). V lost 3 bases, J lost 4 bases, and 3 bases stayed unmatched. This CDR3 is 13 amino acids long. This CDR3 reads CAWRGGAGNTIYF. The CDR3 region has the DNA TGTGCCTGGAGAGGGGGCGCGGGAAACACCATATATTTT.

The chain recombines TRBV4-1 with TRBJ2-1; 7 positions match TRBD2. Germline V CDR1 and CDR2: MGHRA, YSYEKL. The trim removed 6 bases at V and 7 bases at J, leaving 6 bases unmatched. The CDR3 covers 13 residues. The CDR3 DNA sequence: TGCGCCAGCAGGTGGTCTAGCGGTAATGAGCAGTTCTTC. It translates to CASRWSSGNEQFF.

V gene TRBV15 combines with J gene TRBJ2-7, with 14 bases fitting TRBD2. There are 15 residues in the CDR3. Germline-derived CDR1 and CDR2 are LNHNV and YYDKDF (reference sequence). V was clipped by 9 bases and J by 6 bases; unmatched bases: 10. CDR3 protein: CATSSGTSGSSEQYF. For the CDR3, the DNA is TGTGCCACATCATCCGGGACTAGCGGGAGTAGCGAGCAGTACTTC.

The chain recombines TRBV4-1 with TRBJ1-1, with D possibly TRBD1 on 5 matching bases. The length of the CDR3 is 16 residues. Per the germline V gene, CDR1 is MGHRA and CDR2 is YSYEKL. Deletions cut 0 bases from V and 0 bases from J, with 11 bases between. The CDR3 loop is CASSQDRAGLNTEAFF. CDR3 sequence (DNA): TGCGCCAGCAGCCAAGATCGGGCAGGGCTGAACACTGAAGCTTTCTTT.

The chain carries TRBV4-1 and TRBJ2-3; the D gene could be TRBD1 or TRBD2 (5 bases each). Germline V CDR1 and CDR2: MGHRA, YSYEKL. V lost 5 bases, J lost 3 bases, and 27 bases lay in between. CDR3 length: 19 amino acids. The CDR3 DNA reads TGCGCCAGCAGCACCTTGGGACGCGAGGCGGTCGGTAGGACAGATACGCAGTATTTT. It codes for CASSTLGREAVGRTDTQYF.

V gene TRBV7-8 combines with J gene TRBJ2-7; maybe TRBD1 (6 bases). Trimming took 5 bases from V and 1 from J, leaving 15 bases between them. There are 15 residues in the CDR3. The germline CDR1 and CDR2 sequences are SGHVS and FQNEAQ. The chain's CDR3 is CASSQTVRGSYEQYF. CDR3 sequence (DNA): TGTGCCAGCAGCCAGACTGTAAGGGGGTCCTACGAGCAGTACTTC.

The chain uses TRBV28 and TRBJ2-7, with D perhaps matching TRBD1 (5 bases). Per germline, CDR1 MDHEN and CDR2 SYDVKM. This CDR3 region has 15 residues. The V gene lost 5 bases and the J gene lost 2 bases, with 16 bases spanning the gap. The CDR3 region has the DNA TGTGCCAGCAGTCCCTTCCAGGGTAGTGCCTACGAGCAGTACTTC. Translation: CASSPFQGSAYEQYF.

The rearrangement uses TRBV27 and TRBJ2-1, with 7 bases identical to TRBD2. J was trimmed by 9 bases and V by 6 bases; bases with no gene match: 5. CDR1 and CDR2 (germline): MNHEY, SMNVEV (reference sequence). The CDR3 runs 12 residues. The DNA for the CDR3 is TGTGCCAGCAGCCCAGGGAGGGCTGAGCAGTTCTTC. As protein: CASSPGRAEQFF.

This chain connects TRBV28 to TRBJ2-6; D unresolved. In germline, CDR1 is MDHEN, CDR2 SYDVKM. The V end lost 3 bases, the J end lost 2 bases, and 5 bases lay between the germline ends. This CDR3 is built from 14 residues. The CDR3 DNA is TGTGCCAGCAGTTTGGCTCCTGGGGCCAACGTCCTGACTTTC. Translation: CASSLAPGANVLTF.

The chain recombines TRBV7-6 with TRBJ1-1, with D uncertain. Germline V CDR1 and CDR2: SGHVS, FNYEAQ. CDR3 length: 12 amino acids. The V end lost 3 bases, the J end lost 1 base, and 3 bases lay between the germline ends. The CDR3 loop reads CASSFKNTEAFF. CDR3 DNA: TGTGCCAGCAGCTTCAAGAACACTGAAGCTTTCTTT. The full variable domain, completed using reference TRBV7-6 and TRBJ1-1, is GAGVSQSPRYKVTKRGQDVALRCDPISGHVSLYWYRQALGQGPEFLTYFNYEAQQDKSGLPNDRFSAERPEGSISTLTIQRTEQRDSAMYRCASSFKNTEAFFGQGTRLTVV.

This chain connects TRBV7-8 to TRBJ2-6, with 8 bases that match TRBD2. The CDR3 has 15 amino acids. Per the germline V gene, CDR1 is SGHVS and CDR2 is FQNEAQ. With V trimmed by 8 bases and J by 2 bases, 5 bases remained unmatched. The CDR3 DNA reads as TGTGCCAGCGACCGCGGGGGGACTGGGGCCAACGTCCTGACTTTC. This gives the protein CASDRGGTGANVLTF. The complete variable domain, with remaining parts taken from reference TRBV7-8 and TRBJ2-6, reads GAGVSQSPRYKVAKRGQDVALRCDPISGHVSLFWYQQALGQGPEFLTYFQNEAQLDKSGLPSDRFFAERPEGSVSTLKIQRTQQEDSAVYLCASDRGGTGANVLTFGAGSRLTVL.

This chain links TRBV28 with TRBJ2-1; no clear D gene. This CDR3 spans 14 amino acids. Germline-derived CDR1 and CDR2 are MDHEN and SYDVKM. Between the trimmed V and J ends, which lost 7 bases and 2 bases, there was a span of 12 bases. The CDR3 here is CASNGVEAYNEQFF. CDR3 bases: TGTGCCAGCAATGGGGTAGAAGCCTACAATGAGCAGTTCTTC.

The V and J genes are TRBV2 and TRBJ2-3; TRBD2 is a possible D gene (6 bases). V lost 8 bases and J lost 4, with 10 bases in between. Per the germline V gene, CDR1 is SNHLY and CDR2 is FYNNEI. The CDR3 contains 12 residues. The CDR3 sequence: CASLSGPDTQYF. In DNA, the CDR3 is TGTGCCAGCCTTAGCGGCCCAGATACGCAGTATTTT.

The rearrangement joins TRBV27 to TRBJ2-7; D is ambiguous. The CDR3 length is 14 residues. Trimming cost V 3 bases and J 3 bases, with 12 bases left between them. Germline CDR1 MNHEY, CDR2 SMNVEV (reference sequence). The CDR3 region is CASSFGREVYEQYF. In DNA form, the CDR3 reads TGTGCCAGCAGTTTCGGAAGAGAAGTCTACGAGCAGTACTTC.

The chain joins TRBV10-1 to TRBJ2-7; 7 bases match TRBD1. This CDR3 contains 14 residues. The germline V gene has CDR1 WNHNN and CDR2 SYGVQD (reference sequence). V lost 0 bases, J lost 4 bases, and 3 bases stayed unmatched. For the CDR3, the DNA is TGCGCCAGCAGTGAGTCAGGGGGCCAATACGAGCAGTACTTC. Residues: CASSESGGQYEQYF.

The count of this clone is one. DNA for the CDR3: TGTGCCAGTAGTGGCGGGCGGGTAATGAACACTGAAGCTTTCTTT. It encodes CASSGGRVMNTEAFF. The V call is TRBV19, the J call TRBJ1-1; no reliable D call. Trimming cost V 5 bases and J 0 bases, with 13 bases left between them. The CDR3 contains 15 residues. CDR1 and CDR2 from the germline V gene are LNHDA and SQIVND (reference sequence).

The rearrangement links TRBV11-2 to TRBJ2-7; the D gene could be TRBD1 or TRBD2 (5 bases each). The V end was cut by 3 bases, the J end by 3 bases, with 9 bases between. CDR1 and CDR2 (germline): SGHAT, FQNNGV. This CDR3 region has 13 residues. The chain's CDR3 is CASSLGPDYEQYF. In DNA, the CDR3 is TGTGCCAGCAGCTTGGGACCGGACTACGAGCAGTACTTC.

CDR3 sequence reads: CASSSRSYRGTEAFF. The CDR3 DNA follows: TGTGCCAGCAGTTCCCGATCTTACAGGGGGACTGAAGCTTTCTTT. The V and J genes are TRBV27 and TRBJ1-1; TRBD1 matches 8 bases. The CDR3 loop spans 15 amino acids. Trimming cost V 4 bases and J 5 bases; bases outside gene matches: 9. Germline-derived CDR1 and CDR2 are MNHEY and SMNVEV (reference sequence).